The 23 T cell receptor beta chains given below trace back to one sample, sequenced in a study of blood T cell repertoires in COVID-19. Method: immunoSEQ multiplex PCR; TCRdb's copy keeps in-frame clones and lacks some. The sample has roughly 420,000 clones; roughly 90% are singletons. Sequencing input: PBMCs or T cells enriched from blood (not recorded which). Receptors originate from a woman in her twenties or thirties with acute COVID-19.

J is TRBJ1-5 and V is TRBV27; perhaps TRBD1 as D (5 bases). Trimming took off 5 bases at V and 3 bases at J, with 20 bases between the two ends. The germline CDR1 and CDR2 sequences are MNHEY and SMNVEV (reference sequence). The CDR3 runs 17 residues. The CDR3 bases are TGTGCCAGCAGTCGGGACGGTTGGGAGGGACTCAATCAGCCCCAGCATTTT. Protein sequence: CASSRDGWEGLNQPQHF.

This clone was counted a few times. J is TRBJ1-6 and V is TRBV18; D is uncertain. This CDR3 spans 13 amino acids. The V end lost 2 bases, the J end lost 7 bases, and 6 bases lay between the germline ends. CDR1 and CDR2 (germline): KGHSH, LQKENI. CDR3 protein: CASSPSLNSPLHF. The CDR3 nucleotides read TGTGCCAGCTCACCATCACTGAATTCACCCCTCCACTTT.

The CDR3 sequence: CASSPQQGTSGNTIYF. CDR3 coding DNA: TGTGCCAGCAGCCCTCAACAGGGGACCTCTGGAAACACCATATATTTT. The gene calls are TRBV11-2 and TRBJ1-3; 7 bases fit TRBD1. CDR1 is SGHAT and CDR2 is FQNNGV in the germline V gene. The CDR3 is 16 residues long. After removal of 5 bases from V and 0 bases from J, the junction contained 7 bases not matched to a gene.

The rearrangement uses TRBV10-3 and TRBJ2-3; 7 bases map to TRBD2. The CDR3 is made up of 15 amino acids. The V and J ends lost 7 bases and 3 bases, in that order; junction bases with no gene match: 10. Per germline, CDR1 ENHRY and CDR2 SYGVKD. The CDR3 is CAITEGLLKTDTQYF. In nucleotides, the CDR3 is TGTGCCATCACCGAGGGACTACTTAAAACAGATACGCAGTATTTT.

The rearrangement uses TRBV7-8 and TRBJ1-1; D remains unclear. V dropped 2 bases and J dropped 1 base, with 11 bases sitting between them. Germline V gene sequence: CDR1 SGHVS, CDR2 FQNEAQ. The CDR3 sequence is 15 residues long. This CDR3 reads CASSLREAKNTEAFF. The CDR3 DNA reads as TGTGCCAGCAGCTTACGAGAGGCCAAGAACACTGAAGCTTTCTTT.

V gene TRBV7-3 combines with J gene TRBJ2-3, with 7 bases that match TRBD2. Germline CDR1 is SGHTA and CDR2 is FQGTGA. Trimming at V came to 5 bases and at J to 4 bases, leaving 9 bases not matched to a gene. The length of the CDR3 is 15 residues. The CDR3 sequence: CASSISGGSPDTQYF. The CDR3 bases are TGTGCCAGCAGCATATCGGGGGGTAGCCCAGATACGCAGTATTTT.

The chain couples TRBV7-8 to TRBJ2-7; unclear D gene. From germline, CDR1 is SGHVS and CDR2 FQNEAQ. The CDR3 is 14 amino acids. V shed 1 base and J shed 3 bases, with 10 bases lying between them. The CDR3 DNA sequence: TGTGCCAGCAGCTTAGGAGGAGACGGCTACGAGCAGTACTTC. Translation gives CASSLGGDGYEQYF.

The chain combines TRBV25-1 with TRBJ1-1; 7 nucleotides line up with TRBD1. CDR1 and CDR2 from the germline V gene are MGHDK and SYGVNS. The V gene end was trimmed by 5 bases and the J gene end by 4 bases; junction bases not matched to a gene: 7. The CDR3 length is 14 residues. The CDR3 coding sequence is TGTGCCAGCAGTACGACAGGGTTGGGCACTGAAGCTTTCTTT. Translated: CASSTTGLGTEAFF.

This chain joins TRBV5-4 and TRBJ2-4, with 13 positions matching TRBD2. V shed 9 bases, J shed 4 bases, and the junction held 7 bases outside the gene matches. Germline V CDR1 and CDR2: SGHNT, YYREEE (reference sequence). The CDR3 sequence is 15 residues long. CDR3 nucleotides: TGTGCCATCTCAACTAGCGGGGGGGAAAAAAACATTCAGTACTTC. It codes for CAISTSGGEKNIQYF.

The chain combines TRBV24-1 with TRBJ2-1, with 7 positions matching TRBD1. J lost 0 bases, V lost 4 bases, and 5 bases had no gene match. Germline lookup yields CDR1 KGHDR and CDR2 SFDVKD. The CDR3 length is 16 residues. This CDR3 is CATSDPTGYSYNEQFF. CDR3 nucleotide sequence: TGTGCCACCAGTGACCCGACAGGGTACTCCTACAATGAGCAGTTCTTC.

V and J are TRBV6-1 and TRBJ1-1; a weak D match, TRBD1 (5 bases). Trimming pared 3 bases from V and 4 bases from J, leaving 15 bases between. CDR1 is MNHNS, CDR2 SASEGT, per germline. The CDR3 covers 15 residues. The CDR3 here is CASSDRELGATEAFF. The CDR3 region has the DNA TGTGCCAGCAGTGACCGGGAGCTCGGGGCCACTGAAGCTTTCTTT.

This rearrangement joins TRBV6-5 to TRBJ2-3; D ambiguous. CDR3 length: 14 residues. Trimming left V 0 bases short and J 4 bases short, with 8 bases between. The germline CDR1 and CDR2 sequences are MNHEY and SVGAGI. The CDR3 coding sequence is TGTGCCAGCAGTTACTCGAGTAGCCCAGATACGCAGTATTTT. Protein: CASSYSSSPDTQYF.

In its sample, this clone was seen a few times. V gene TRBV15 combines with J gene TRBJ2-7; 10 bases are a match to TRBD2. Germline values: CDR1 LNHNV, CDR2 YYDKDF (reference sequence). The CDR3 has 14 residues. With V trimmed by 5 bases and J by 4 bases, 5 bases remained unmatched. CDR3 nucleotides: TGTGCCACCAGCGGTCGGACTAGCGGTTACGAGCAGTACTTC. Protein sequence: CATSGRTSGYEQYF.

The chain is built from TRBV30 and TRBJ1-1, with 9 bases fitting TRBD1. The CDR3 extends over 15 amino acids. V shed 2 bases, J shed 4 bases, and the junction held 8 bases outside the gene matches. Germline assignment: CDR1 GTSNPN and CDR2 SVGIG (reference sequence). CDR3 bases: TGTGCCTGGAGTATAGGACAGGGGATGCGCACTGAAGCTTTCTTT. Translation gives CAWSIGQGMRTEAFF.

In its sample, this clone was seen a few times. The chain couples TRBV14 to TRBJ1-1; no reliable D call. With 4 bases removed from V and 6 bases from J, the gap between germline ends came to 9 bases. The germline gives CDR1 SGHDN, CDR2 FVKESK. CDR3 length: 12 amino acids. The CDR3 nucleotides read TGTGCCAGCAGCCTCCGACATCCTGAAGCTTTCTTT. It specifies CASSLRHPEAFF.

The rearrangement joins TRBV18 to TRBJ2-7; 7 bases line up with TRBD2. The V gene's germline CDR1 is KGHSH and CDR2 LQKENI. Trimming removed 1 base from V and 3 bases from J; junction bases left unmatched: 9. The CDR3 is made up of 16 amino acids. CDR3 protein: CASSPLASGESYEQYF. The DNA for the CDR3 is TGTGCCAGCTCACCACTTGCCAGCGGGGAGAGCTACGAGCAGTACTTC.

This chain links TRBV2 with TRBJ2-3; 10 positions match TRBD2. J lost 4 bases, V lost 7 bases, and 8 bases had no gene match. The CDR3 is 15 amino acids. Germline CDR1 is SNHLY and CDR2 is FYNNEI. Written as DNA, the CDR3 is TGTGCCAGCACCGGGCCTAGCGGGGGTGCAGATACGCAGTATTTT. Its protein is CASTGPSGGADTQYF.

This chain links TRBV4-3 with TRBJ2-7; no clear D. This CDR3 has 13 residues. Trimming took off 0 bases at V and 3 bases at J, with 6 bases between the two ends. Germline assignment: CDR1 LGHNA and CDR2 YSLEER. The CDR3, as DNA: TGCGCCAGCAGCCAAGATCAGAACTACGAGCAGTACTTC. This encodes CASSQDQNYEQYF.

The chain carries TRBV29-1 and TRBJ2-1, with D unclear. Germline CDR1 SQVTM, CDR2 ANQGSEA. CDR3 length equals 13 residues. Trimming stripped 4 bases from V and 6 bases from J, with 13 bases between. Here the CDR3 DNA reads TGCAGCGTTGCGGGTAGCCCCCCCAATGAGCAGTTCTTC. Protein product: CSVAGSPPNEQFF.

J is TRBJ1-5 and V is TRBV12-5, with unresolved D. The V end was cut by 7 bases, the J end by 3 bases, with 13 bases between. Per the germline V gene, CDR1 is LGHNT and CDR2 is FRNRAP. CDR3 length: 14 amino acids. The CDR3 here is CASAVHGNNQPQHF. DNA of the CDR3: TGTGCTAGTGCCGTCCACGGGAACAATCAGCCCCAGCATTTT.

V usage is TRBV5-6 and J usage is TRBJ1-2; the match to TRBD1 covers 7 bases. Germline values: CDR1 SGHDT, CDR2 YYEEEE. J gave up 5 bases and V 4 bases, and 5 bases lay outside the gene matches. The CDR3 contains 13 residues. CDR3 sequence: CASSTGQEYGYTF. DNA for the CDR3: TGTGCCAGCAGCACCGGACAGGAATATGGCTACACCTTC.

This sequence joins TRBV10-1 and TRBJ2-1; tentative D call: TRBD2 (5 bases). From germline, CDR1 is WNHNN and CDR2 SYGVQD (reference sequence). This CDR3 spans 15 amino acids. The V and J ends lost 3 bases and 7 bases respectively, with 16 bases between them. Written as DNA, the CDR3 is TGCGCCAGCAGTGAATTTAATAGAGGGTATAATGAGCAGTTCTTC. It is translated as CASSEFNRGYNEQFF.

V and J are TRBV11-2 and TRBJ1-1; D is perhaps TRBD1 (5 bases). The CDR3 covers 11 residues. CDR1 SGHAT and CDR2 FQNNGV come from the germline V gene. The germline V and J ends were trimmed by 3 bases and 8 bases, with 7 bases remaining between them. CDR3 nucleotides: TGTGCCAGCAGCTTCAGACAGGAAGCTTTCTTT. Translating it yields CASSFRQEAFF.